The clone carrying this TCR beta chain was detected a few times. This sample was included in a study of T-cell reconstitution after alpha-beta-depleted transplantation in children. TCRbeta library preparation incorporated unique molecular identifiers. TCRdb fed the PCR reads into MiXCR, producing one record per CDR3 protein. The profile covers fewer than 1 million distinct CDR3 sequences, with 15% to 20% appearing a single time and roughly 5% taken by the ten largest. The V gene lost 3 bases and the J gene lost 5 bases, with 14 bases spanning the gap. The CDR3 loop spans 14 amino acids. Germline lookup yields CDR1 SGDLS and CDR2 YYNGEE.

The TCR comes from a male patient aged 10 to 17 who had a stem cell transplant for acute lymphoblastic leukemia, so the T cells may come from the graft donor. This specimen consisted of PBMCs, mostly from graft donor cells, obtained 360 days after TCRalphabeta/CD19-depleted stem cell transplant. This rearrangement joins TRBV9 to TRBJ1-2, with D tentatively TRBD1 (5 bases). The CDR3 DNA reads TGTGCCAGCAGCGACCACGGAGGGGTGTATGGCTACACCTTC. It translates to CASSDHGGVYGYTF.